This TCR beta chain was observed in a study of prognosis after radiotherapy for stage I lung cancer. Whole-study context: Newly diagnosed primary stage I lung tumors occurred in roughly 13 patients, and oligometastatic NSCLC after surgical resection of the primary tumor occurred in about 5. Median age was 74.5 years (about 53 to 84) among around 13 men and roughly 6 women. Patients with non-small cell lung cancer were all judged medically inoperable.

Study findings and constraints: Any tumor specificity that the expanded TCR clones may have had was not determined.

The sample holds many counts of this clonotype. Its antigen is still unknown. The CDR3 is 12 amino acids. From germline, CDR1 is LGHDT and CDR2 YNNKEL (reference sequence). V lost 8 bases, J lost 8 bases, and 13 bases lay in between. CDR3 of TCR beta was amplified from genomic DNA via a two-round multiplex PCR. Primers were specific to each TRBV and TRBJ gene in first-round PCR. Using its own MiXCR run on the multiplex PCR reads, TCRdb lists one record per CDR3 protein. In the table there are over 30,000 distinct CDR3 sequences, less than 25% of which are singletons. The chain uses TRBV3-1 and TRBJ2-1; the D gene is possibly TRBD2 (6 bases). The source was PBMCs, collected before or after stereotactic body radiation therapy (not recorded which). This receptor was identified in a donor older than 45 with non-small cell lung cancer. CDR3 nucleotides: TGTGCCAGCGGAGGGATTGCGGATGAGCAGTTCTTC. Amino acid sequence: CASGGIADEQFF.